This TCR beta chain derives from a study of OX40 agonist ivuxolimab in advanced cancers. About the full investigation: Ivuxolimab was an agonistic, fully human IgG2 monoclonal antibody directed against OX40 (CD134), a costimulatory receptor. Patients were allowed to have had prior anti-PD-1, anti-PD-L1 or anti-CTLA-4 therapy, and 40% of the dose-escalation patients had previously received checkpoint inhibitors. Of the approximately 50 dose-escalation patients, hepatocellular carcinoma was present in about 20, melanoma in roughly 15, renal cell carcinoma in 9 and head and neck cancer in 9. Partial responses were achieved by three dose-escalation patients, of whom one had hepatocellular carcinoma and two had cutaneous melanoma. The monotherapy dose-escalation portion (N ≈ 50 patients) of the phase I ivuxolimab trial is reported in the paper. The point of sequencing TCRbeta in the periphery was to test whether ivuxolimab changed TCR sequence diversity and drove clonal T-cell expansion. In the dose-escalation cohort, more than 80% of patients were male, and the mean age was approximately 60 years with a range of roughly 23 to 79. Intravenous ivuxolimab was administered to patients every 2 weeks at six dose levels: 0.01, 0.1, 0.3, 1.5, 3 and 10 mg/kg. Findings and caveats that apply to the study as a whole: In the 0.1-3.0 mg/kg groups, partial responders had among the lowest normalized peripheral clonal expansion, particularly in CD8+ T cells. After ivuxolimab, expanded clones were on average more numerous among CD8+ T cells than among CD4+ T cells. At doses of 0.1 to 3.0 mg/kg, clonal expansion of both CD4+ and CD8+ blood T cells was observed from baseline to week 6. The antigen specificity of the clonally expanded peripheral T cells was not determined. Low levels of normalized T-cell clonal expansion were also shown by some nonresponding patients.

The trial excluded patients who had a history of autoimmune disease or who were on systemic immunosuppression. Peripheral blood for TCR sequencing was drawn from every dose cohort at baseline, at cycle 4 day 1 and at cycle 7 day 1. Samples were obtained from an open-label, multicenter, first-in-human phase I dose-escalation trial of ivuxolimab. The trial enrolled adults with locally advanced or metastatic head and neck squamous cell, hepatocellular, melanoma or renal cell carcinoma. CD4+ and CD8+ T cells were sorted separately from peripheral blood before TCR sequencing. Comment on this clone: Its target antigen remains unknown. Per-base quality was not reported, and no clone a single base away is much larger than it.

Genomic DNA was isolated from the sorted cells so that the TCRbeta CDR3 region could be sequenced. The immunoSEQ Assay was used to sequence the TCRbeta CDR3 regions. TCRdb carries this immuneACCESS record with in-frame sequences only. Its versions omit some clonotypes, under half of them owing to an unresolved V gene in the studies checked, with the rest unexplained. This sample lists about 34,000 clones; about four fifths were detected once. 2.5% to 3% of the sample is taken by the ten largest. Taken from cysteine to phenylalanine, the CDR3 has 13 residues. The sequence is cut down to CDR3 DNA, 39 bases in frame from base 1. According to the germline V gene, CDR1 reads SGHTA and CDR2 reads FQGTGA. V sheds 5 bases and J sheds 5 bases, leaving 9 bases between their ends.

This receptor was obtained from an adult with an advanced solid tumor such as melanoma, head and neck, liver or kidney cancer. The chain couples TRBV7-3 to TRBJ2-2, with the D gene not clear enough to name. This specimen was CD4+ or CD8+ T cells sorted from blood, taken in a trial of the OX40 agonist ivuxolimab. The nucleotide sequence is given as TGTGCCAGCAGCCTCTCTAGTACCGGGGAGCTGTTTTTT. This translates into CASSLSSTGELFF.